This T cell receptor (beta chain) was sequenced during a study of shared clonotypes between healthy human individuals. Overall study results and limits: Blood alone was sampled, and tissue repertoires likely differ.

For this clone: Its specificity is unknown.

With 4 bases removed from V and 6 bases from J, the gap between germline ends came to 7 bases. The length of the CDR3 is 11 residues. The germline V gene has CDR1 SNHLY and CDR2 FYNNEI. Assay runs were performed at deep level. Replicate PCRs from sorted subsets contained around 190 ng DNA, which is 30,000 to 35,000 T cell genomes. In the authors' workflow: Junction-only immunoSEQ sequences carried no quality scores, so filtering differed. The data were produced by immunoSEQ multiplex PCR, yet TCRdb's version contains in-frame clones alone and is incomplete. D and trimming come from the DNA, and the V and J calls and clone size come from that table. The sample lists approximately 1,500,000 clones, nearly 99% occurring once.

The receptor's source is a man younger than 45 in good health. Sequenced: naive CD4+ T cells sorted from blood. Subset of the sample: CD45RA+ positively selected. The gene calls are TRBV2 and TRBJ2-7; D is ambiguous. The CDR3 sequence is CASSVGGEQYF. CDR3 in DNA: TGTGCCAGCAGTGTGGGCGGCGAGCAGTACTTC.